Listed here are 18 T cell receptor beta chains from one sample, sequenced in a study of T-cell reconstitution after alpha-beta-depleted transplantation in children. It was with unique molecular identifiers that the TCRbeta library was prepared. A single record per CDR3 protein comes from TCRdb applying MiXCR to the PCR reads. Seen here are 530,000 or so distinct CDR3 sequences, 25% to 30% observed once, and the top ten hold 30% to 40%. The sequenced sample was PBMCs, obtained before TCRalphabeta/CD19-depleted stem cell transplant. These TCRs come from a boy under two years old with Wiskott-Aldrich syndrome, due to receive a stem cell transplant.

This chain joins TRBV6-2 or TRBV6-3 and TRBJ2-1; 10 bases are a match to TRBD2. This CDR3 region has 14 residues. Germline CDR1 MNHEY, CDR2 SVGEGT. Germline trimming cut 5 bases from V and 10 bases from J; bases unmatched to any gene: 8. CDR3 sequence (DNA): TGTGCCAGCAGTCGGACTAGCGGCATCGGGGAGCAGTTCTTC. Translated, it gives CASSRTSGIGEQFF.

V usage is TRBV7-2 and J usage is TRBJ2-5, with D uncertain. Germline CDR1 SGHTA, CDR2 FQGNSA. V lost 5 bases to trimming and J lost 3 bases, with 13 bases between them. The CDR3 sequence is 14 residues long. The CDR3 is CASSPTRAEETQYF. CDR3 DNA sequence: TGTGCCAGCAGCCCCACTCGGGCGGAAGAGACCCAGTACTTC.

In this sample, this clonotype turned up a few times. The CDR3 nucleotides are TGCGCCAGCAGCTTGGCCGATAGCGGGAACACCGGGGAGCTGTTTTTT. Protein product: CASSLADSGNTGELFF. The J gene is TRBJ2-2, the V gene TRBV5-1; tentatively, D is TRBD2 (6 bases). Germline V CDR1 and CDR2: SGHRS, YFSETQ. The V gene lost 0 bases and the J gene lost 1 base, with 10 bases spanning the gap. CDR3 length: 16 residues.

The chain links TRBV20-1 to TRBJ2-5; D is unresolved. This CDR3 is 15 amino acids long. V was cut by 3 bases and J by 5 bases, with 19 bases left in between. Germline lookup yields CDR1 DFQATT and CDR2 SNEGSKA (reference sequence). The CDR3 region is CSASNGGGLSETQYF. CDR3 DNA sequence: TGCAGTGCTAGTAACGGTGGTGGTTTAAGTGAGACCCAGTACTTC.

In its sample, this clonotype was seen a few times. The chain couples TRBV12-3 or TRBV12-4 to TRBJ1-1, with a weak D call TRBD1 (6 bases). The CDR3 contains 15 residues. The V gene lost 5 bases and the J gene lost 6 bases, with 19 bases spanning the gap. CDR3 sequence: CASSLLTGGSAEAFF. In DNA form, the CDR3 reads TGTGCCAGCAGTCTTCTGACGGGGGGCAGCGCTGAAGCTTTCTTT.

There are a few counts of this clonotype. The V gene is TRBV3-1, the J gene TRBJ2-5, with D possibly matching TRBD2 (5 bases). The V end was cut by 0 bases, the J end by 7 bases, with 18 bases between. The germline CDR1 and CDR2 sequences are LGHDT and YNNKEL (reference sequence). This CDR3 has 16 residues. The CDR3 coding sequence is TGTGCCAGCAGCCAAGAATCGGGCACCGGCGGAGGGACCCAGTACTTC. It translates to CASSQESGTGGGTQYF.

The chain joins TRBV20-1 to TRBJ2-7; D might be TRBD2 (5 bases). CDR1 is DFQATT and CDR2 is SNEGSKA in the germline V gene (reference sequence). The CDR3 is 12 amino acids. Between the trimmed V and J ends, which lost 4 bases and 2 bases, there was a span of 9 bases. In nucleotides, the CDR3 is TGCAGTGCTATCGGGGTCGCCTACGAGCAGTACTTC. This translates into CSAIGVAYEQYF.

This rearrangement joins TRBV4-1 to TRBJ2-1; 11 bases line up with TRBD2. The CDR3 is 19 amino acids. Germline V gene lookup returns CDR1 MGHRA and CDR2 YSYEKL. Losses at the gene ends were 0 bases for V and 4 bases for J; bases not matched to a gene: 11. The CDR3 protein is CASSQEYLAGGGGYNEQFF. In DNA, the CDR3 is TGCGCCAGCAGCCAAGAGTACCTAGCGGGAGGTGGGGGATACAATGAGCAGTTCTTC.

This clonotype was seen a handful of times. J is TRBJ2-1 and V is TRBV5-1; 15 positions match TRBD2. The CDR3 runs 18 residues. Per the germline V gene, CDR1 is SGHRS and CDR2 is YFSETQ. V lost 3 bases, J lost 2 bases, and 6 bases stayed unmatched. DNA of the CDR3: TGCGCCAGCAGCTGGGGACTAGCGGGAGGTCCAACCTACAATGAGCAGTTCTTC. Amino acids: CASSWGLAGGPTYNEQFF.

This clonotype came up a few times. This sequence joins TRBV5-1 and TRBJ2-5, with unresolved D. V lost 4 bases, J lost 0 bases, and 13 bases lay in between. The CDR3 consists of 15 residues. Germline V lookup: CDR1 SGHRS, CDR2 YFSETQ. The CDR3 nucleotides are TGCGCCAGCAGCGGACCGGACGAGTACCAAGAGACCCAGTACTTC. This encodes CASSGPDEYQETQYF. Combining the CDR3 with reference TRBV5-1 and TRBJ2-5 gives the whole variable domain KAGVTQTPRYLIKTRGQQVTLSCSPISGHRSVSWYQQTPGQGLQFLFEYFSETQRNKGNFPGRFSGRQFSNSRSEMNVSTLELGDSALYLCASSGPDEYQETQYFGPGTRLLVL.

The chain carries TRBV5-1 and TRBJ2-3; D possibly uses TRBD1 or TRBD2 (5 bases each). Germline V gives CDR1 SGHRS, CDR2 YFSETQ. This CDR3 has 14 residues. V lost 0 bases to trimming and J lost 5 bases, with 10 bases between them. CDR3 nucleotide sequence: TGCGCCAGCAGCTTGGAGTCAGGGAGAGATACGCAGTATTTT. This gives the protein CASSLESGRDTQYF.

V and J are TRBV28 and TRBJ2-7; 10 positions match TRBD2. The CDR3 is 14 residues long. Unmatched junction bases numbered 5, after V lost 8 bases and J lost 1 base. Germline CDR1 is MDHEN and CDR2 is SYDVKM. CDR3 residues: CASRGLAESYEQYF. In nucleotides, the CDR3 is TGTGCCAGCCGAGGACTAGCGGAATCCTACGAGCAGTACTTC.

CDR3 sequence: CASRTTEQETQYF. The CDR3 DNA sequence: TGCGCCAGCAGAACGACAGAGCAAGAGACCCAGTACTTC. The V call is TRBV5-1, the J call TRBJ2-5; possible D gene TRBD1, 5 bases. The V gene's germline CDR1 is SGHRS and CDR2 YFSETQ. V was shortened by 5 bases and J by 2 bases, with 10 bases between the two germline ends. CDR3 length equals 13 residues.

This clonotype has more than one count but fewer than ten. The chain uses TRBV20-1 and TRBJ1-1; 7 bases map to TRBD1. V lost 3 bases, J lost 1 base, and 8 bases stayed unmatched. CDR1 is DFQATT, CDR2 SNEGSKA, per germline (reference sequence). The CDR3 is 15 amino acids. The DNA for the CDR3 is TGCAGTGCTAGGGATACCGGGACAGCGAACACTGAAGCTTTCTTT. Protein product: CSARDTGTANTEAFF.

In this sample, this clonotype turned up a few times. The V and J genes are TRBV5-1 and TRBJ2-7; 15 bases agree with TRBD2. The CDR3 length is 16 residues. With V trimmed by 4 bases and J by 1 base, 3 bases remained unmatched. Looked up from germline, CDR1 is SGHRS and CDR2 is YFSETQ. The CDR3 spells CASSAGLAGGSYEQYF. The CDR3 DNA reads TGCGCCAGCAGCGCGGGACTAGCGGGAGGTTCCTACGAGCAGTACTTC.

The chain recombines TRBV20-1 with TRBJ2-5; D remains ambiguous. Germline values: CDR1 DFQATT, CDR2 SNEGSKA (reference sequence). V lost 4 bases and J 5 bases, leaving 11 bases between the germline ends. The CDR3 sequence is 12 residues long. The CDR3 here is CSANSESETQYF. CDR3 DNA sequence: TGCAGTGCTAACAGCGAATCGGAGACCCAGTACTTC.

In DNA, the CDR3 is TGTGCCAGCAGTTCCCGGGGCCGCGGCCTCAATCAGCCCCAGCATTTT. Its protein is CASSSRGRGLNQPQHF. The V and J genes are TRBV27 and TRBJ1-5; the D gene is possibly TRBD1 (5 bases). Looked up from germline, CDR1 is MNHEY and CDR2 is SMNVEV (reference sequence). V was pared by 4 bases and J by 3 bases, with 16 bases between. This CDR3 is built from 16 residues.

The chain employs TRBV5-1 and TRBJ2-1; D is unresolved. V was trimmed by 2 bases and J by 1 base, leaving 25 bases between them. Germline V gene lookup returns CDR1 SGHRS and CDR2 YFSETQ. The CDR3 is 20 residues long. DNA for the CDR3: TGCGCCAGCAGCTTTCGTAGTCCGGTCCGAGTTCCCGGATCCTACAATGAGCAGTTCTTC. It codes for CASSFRSPVRVPGSYNEQFF.